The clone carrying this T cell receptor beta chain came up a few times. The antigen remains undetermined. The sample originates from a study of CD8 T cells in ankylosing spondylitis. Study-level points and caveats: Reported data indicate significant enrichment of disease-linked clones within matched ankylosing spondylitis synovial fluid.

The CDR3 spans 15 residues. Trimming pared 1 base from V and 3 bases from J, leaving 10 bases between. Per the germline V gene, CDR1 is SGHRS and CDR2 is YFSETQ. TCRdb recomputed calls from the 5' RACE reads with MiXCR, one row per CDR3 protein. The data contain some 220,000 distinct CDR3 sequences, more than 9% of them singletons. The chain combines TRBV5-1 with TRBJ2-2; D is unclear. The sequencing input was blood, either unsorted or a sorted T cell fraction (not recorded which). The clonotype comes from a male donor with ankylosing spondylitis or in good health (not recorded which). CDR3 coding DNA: TGCGCCAGCAGCTTGTATGAGGTGGACACCGGGGAGCTGTTTTTT. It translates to CASSLYEVDTGELFF.